This T cell receptor (beta chain) originates from a study of shared clonotypes between healthy human individuals. The wider study: Three CD4 naive, three CD4 memory, two CD8 naive and one CD8 memory plate were used per donor.

The deep-level immunoSEQ assay was used. The repertoire was sequenced with immunoSEQ multiplex PCR; TCRdb's copy has only in-frame clones and lacks some. The table includes hundreds of thousands of clones, about 95% detected once. Study-level findings and limits: Sorted-subset samples were not fully sequenced, rarefaction indicated.

The V end lost 4 bases, the J end lost 4 bases, and 18 bases lay between the germline ends. Per the germline V gene, CDR1 is SGHRS and CDR2 is YFSETQ. The CDR3 is made up of 15 amino acids. To note about this clone: Its specificity is unknown.

The naive CD8 population came from CD45RO-negative cells selected for CCR7, without terminally differentiated effector memory CD45RA+ cells. The sequenced sample was naive CD8+ T cells sorted from blood. The source of this sequence is a woman aged 30 to 39 in good health. The V and J genes are TRBV5-1 and TRBJ2-7; D is perhaps TRBD1 or TRBD2 (6 bases each). DNA for the CDR3: TGCGCCAGCAGCCCAGGGGAGGTTTTGGGATACGAGCAGTACTTC. This gives the protein CASSPGEVLGYEQYF.